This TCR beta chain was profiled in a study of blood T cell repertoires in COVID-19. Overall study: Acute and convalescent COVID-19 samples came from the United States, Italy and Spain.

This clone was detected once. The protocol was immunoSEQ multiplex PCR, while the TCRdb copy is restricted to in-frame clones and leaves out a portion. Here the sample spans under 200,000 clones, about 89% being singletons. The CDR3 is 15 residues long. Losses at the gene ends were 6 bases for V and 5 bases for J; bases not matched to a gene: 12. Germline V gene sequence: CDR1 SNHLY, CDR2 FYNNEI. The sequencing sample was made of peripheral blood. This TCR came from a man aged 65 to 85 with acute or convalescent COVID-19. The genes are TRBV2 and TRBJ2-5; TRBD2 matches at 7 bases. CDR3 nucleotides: TGTGCCAGCAGGGACCCGGGCAGGCGGGGGGAGACCCAGTACTTC. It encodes CASRDPGRRGETQYF.